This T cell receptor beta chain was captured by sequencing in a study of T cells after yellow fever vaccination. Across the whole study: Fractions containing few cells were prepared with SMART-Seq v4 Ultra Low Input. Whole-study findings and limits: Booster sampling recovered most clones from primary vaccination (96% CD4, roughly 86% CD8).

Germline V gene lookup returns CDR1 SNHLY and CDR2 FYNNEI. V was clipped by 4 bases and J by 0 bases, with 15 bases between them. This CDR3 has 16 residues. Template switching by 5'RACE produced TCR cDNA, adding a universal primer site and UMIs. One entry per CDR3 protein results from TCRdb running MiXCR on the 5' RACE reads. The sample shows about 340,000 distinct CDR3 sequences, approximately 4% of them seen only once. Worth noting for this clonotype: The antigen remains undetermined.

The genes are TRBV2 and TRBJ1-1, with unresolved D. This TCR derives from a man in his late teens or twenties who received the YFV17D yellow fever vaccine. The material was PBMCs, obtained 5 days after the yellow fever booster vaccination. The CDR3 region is CASSGKGLGMNTEAFF. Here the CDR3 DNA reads TGTGCCAGCAGTGGAAAGGGATTGGGAATGAACACTGAAGCTTTCTTT.